The clone carrying this T cell receptor beta chain was counted ten times or more. Its antigen is unknown. The data derive from a study of T cells in Graves' hyperthyroidism and ophthalmopathy. Study results and caveats: Researchers found most expanded thyroid clonotypes above 0.001 in blood as well.

Regions amplified from RNA transcripts were the TCR beta CDR3 regions. HTBI primers were employed in a first-round RT-PCR of the TCR CDR3. TCRdb fed the multiplex PCR reads into MiXCR, producing one record per CDR3 protein. Among around 600,000 distinct CDR3 sequences, about 15% were seen once, and the ten largest hold 6.5% to 8%. This CDR3 has 11 residues. Per the germline V gene, CDR1 is LGHNT and CDR2 is FRNRAP. The clonotype originates from a woman in her twenties or thirties with Graves' hyperthyroidism. The source material was blood. The chain uses TRBV12-5 and TRBJ2-3; maybe TRBD2 (5 bases). This chain's CDR3 is CASGLTDTQYF. The CDR3 DNA reads TGTGCCAGCGGACTCACAGATACGCAGTATTTT.